This T cell receptor beta chain was recovered during a study of Ad26.COV2.S vaccination and SARS-CoV-2 variants. Whole-study context: Ad26.COV2.S, an intramuscular injection, was given once or twice 56 days apart.

This CDR3 comprises 14 residues. Germline lookup yields CDR1 SGHTA and CDR2 FQGNSA. V was clipped by 5 bases and J by 1 base, with 11 bases between them. Treatment: around 19 received Ad26.COV2.S at low or high dose, single or two shots; a few received placebo; per-sample allocation not given. Sampling happened 63 days after the first vaccine or placebo injection. An Ad26 vector was used to express Wuhan-strain SARS-CoV-2 spike as the vaccine. Repertoires were generated with immunoSEQ multiplex PCR, while TCRdb's copy carries only in-frame clones and drops some. Among some 350,000 clones listed, 90% were seen once.

Sequenced here: peripheral blood, sampled in a trial of Ad26.COV2.S vaccine versus placebo. The chain links TRBV7-2 to TRBJ2-5, with D possibly TRBD1 on 6 matching bases. The clonotype comes from a person between 18 and 65 years old who received the Ad26.COV2.S COVID-19 vaccine or a placebo. Here the CDR3 DNA reads TGTGCCAGCAGCCCGTGGACAGCCCAAGAGACCCAGTACTTC. As protein: CASSPWTAQETQYF.